This T cell receptor (beta chain) was sequenced during a study of beta chain features in type 1 diabetes (dated by TCRdb to 2017 to 2018). Describing the broader study: Patients and healthy donors did not differ in mean age, gender distribution, total cell number or subset yield. Whereas all 28 donors provided naive and central memory subsets, regulatory and stem cell-like memory subsets were isolated from just 8 patients and roughly eight healthy donors. A total of roughly 98,000,000 sorted cells were examined across all samples, and RNA yield correlated strongly with the number of cells per subset. The study compared the TCRB repertoires of sorted circulating CD4+ T cell subsets in recently diagnosed type 1 diabetes patients with those in matched healthy donors. The full study reports these points: Because small numbers of individuals were included in the HLA sub-analyses, any influence of HLA type on TCRB rearrangement was left unresolved. Because cDNA was sequenced instead of genomic DNA, highly expressing activated cells could be over-represented, though the groups showed no difference in activation or CD3 levels. PCR may preferentially amplify shorter templates, but because patient and control samples were amplified and corrected together, any resulting skew would affect both groups equally. At VDJ recombination sites, patients with type 1 diabetes made fewer insertions and deleted more nucleotides, a pattern implying thymic rearrangement abnormalities. In all four CD4+ subsets, TCRB CDR3 length was moderately but significantly shorter in type 1 diabetes patients. Naive, central memory and regulatory TCRB repertoires appeared to be more alike among patients than among healthy donors.

All of the isolated RNA was reverse transcribed with the High Capacity cDNA Reverse Transcription Kit, so expressed TCRB transcripts were sequenced. Deep immunoSEQ sequencing was performed on naive, central memory and regulatory T cell samples, with an average of approximately 3.9 million total reads per sample. Sorted cells were lysed in RLT buffer and RNA was extracted with DNase-treated RNeasy Micro or Mini kits, depending on cell number. Each cell subset was processed separately to prevent cross-contamination, with patient and healthy donor samples processed together. TCRB sequences were amplified from cDNA with the immunoSEQ multiplex PCR, producing 87-bp fragments spanning the CDR3 region. Sequencing of the amplicons was done on the Illumina HiSeq platform. The paper's data handling went like this. Synthetic template baselines were used to correct PCR bias computationally, reads within Hamming distance 2 were collapsed, and singletons that could not be merged were discarded. Reads were aligned against IMGT to assign V, D and J genes, CDR3 length and insertions or deletions at six rearrangement sites. Clonotype counts were normalized to sorted cell number within each subset before computing true diversity and Gini coefficients with the tcR R package. The overlap coefficient, calculated on TCRB nucleotide sequences, was used to measure repertoire sharing. As a proxy for the pre-selection repertoire, out-of-frame TCRB sequences from naive cells were analyzed. Not all clones reach the TCRdb copy of this immuneACCESS table, which keeps in-frame sequences only. Checked studies attribute under half of the gap to unresolved V genes and leave the rest unexplained. V, J and clone size are those of that table, while D and trimming were read from the DNA. The sample profile shows fewer than 250,000 clones; 9.6% of them were found once. Under 0.035% of the sample is taken by the ten largest.

V and J lose 2 bases and 3 bases, and a span of 11 bases separates them. The CDR3 sequence holds 15 residues, the cysteine and phenylalanine included. This entry keeps only the CDR3 DNA: 45 bases, framed from base 1. CDR1 and CDR2 were assigned from the germline V gene (reference sequence) as SEHNR and FQNEAQ. As regards this clone: No cognate antigen has been identified for it. No base quality information exists; no much larger clone differs at one position.

A single peripheral blood draw of approximately 0.11 L on average was collected from each donor into heparinised tubes. Naive, central memory, regulatory and stem cell-like memory CD4+ T cells were sorted on a BD FACSAria II using a panel including CD45RO, CCR7, CD25, CD127, CD95 and CD27. Every sorted population had a purity above 95%. PBMCs were isolated right away by Lymphoprep density gradient centrifugation and were stained directly, without culture. Samples were stained and sorted in pairs, with one healthy donor and one patient per experiment, so that batch effects were minimized. The sample consisted of naive CD4+ T cells from blood. According to the study, the label for this sample's cell subset or site signals: true naive CD4+ T cells. The rearrangement joined TRBV7-9 to TRBJ2-1, with TRBD1 tentatively as D gene (5 bases match). The receptor was isolated from a woman aged 18-35 years in good health. The CDR3 protein sequence reads: CASSLRRQGYNEQFF. The DNA reads as follows: TGTGCCAGCAGCTTAAGACGGCAGGGCTACAATGAGCAGTTCTTC. With the rest looked up from the reference TRBV7-9 and TRBJ2-1 genes rather than sequenced, the full variable domain is DTGVSQNPRHKITKRGQNVTFRCDPISEHNRLYWYRQTLGQGPEFLTYFQNEAQLEKSRLLSDRFSAERPKGSFSTLEIQRTEQGDSAMYLCASSLRRQGYNEQFFGPGTRLTVL.